This T cell receptor (beta chain) was profiled in a study of CD8+CD57+ T cells in acquired aplastic anemia. Study information: DNA from sorted CD4+ and CD8+ cells averaged about 3.2 ug.

Trimming stripped 3 bases from V and 3 bases from J, with 12 bases between. This CDR3 is 14 amino acids long. CDR1 and CDR2 (germline): LNHDA, SQIVND (reference sequence). In patients chosen for sequencing, flow cytometry had shown CD8+CD57+ cell expansion. All participating patients were living with severe acquired aplastic anemia. General study findings and limits: Patients showed no significant difference from controls in CD8+ Simpson's diversity. Almost 30 shared CD8+ CDR3s appeared highly expressed within patients' immunodominant clones.

This clonotype was counted many times. Its matching antigen is unknown. TCR beta VDJ and CDR3 profiles were obtained from a genomic DNA template. MiXCR, run by TCRdb on the reads, gives a single entry per CDR3 protein. The sample consists of under 500,000 distinct CDR3 sequences, about a third of them appearing once. The sequence was obtained from a human donor with aplastic anemia. The chain employs TRBV19 and TRBJ2-7; maybe TRBD1 (6 bases). The sequenced material came from sorted CD4+, CD8+, or CD8+CD57+ T cells (not recorded which) from PBMCs. CDR3 sequence: CASSIRQASYEQYF. The CDR3 DNA reads as TGTGCCAGTAGTATTCGACAGGCAAGCTACGAGCAGTACTTC.